This is a list of T cell receptor beta chains from one sample in a study of blood T cell repertoires in COVID-19. Clones were read by immunoSEQ multiplex PCR, and TCRdb kept only the in-frame ones, dropping some. There are a few hundred thousand clones in the sample; roughly 84% occur only once, and over 10% lies in the top ten. Specimen: peripheral blood. The receptors here all came from a human donor in a cohort sampled during active COVID-19. CDR3s include the opening cysteine and the closing phenylalanine or tryptophan. Size values are once, few and many counts, or a class for expanded clones, and some rows have none.

abundance,v_gene,j_gene,CDR3aa
few,TRBV27,TRBJ2-2,CASSIKGGWTGELFF
-,TRBV7-2,TRBJ1-6,CASSYSREIYNSPLHF
-,TRBV6-6,TRBJ2-7,CASSTGQASYEQYF
-,TRBV30,TRBJ2-5,CAWSPGQGAKTQYF
once,TRBV7-2,TRBJ2-1,CATKAGILNEQFF
-,TRBV5-5,TRBJ1-1,CASETGESTEAFF
-,TRBV3-1/TRBV3-2,TRBJ2-1,CASSHRLAGEGQFF
-,TRBV6-1,TRBJ2-7,CASSLLYEQYF
-,TRBV5-4,TRBJ2-5,CASSATGTSGRETQYF
-,TRBV29-1,TRBJ1-1,CSVDPVNTEAFF
-,TRBV7-6,TRBJ1-4,CASSFNGQGGGEKLFF
-,TRBV29-1,TRBJ2-3,CSVSNGGSNTQYF
-,TRBV4-1,TRBJ2-1,CASSPLGTSFNEQFF
-,TRBV28,TRBJ2-3,CASSLVPRQRAPSTDTQYF
-,TRBV6-6,TRBJ1-2,CASSSSAAAENYGYTF
-,TRBV3-1/TRBV3-2,TRBJ2-1,CASSLLAGVDEQFF
-,TRBV7-2,TRBJ2-1,CASSPTSGAYNEQFF
few,TRBV2,TRBJ2-3,CASSEGAGGGSDTQYF
-,TRBV28,TRBJ2-1,CASSLLAGEVYNEQFF
-,TRBV18,TRBJ2-1,CASSPSGNNEQFF
-,TRBV15,TRBJ1-5,CATSRVQGAWNQPQHF
-,TRBV30,TRBJ2-3,CASNRVRTDTQYF
-,TRBV19,TRBJ1-1,CATKAGQGFLNTEAFF
-,TRBV5-1,TRBJ1-4,CASSFAGTFDEKLFF
-,TRBV28,TRBJ2-7,CASRETRRQYF
once,TRBV7-9,TRBJ2-4,CASSFSGTGSIQYF
-,TRBV2,TRBJ2-7,CASLPQGGYEQYF
-,TRBV14,TRBJ2-7,CASSQGTGAYEQYF
-,TRBV19,TRBJ2-1,CASNRGTGVYNEQFF
-,TRBV27,TRBJ2-7,CASSQTSGRVYEQYF
once,TRBV7-2,TRBJ2-7,CASSSDRGQYEQYF
-,TRBV24-1,TRBJ2-1,CATSDAQAGIYNEQFF
-,TRBV24-1,TRBJ1-2,CATRNPDFSLNYGYTF
-,TRBV6-5,TRBJ1-4,CASSTQGRVEKLFF
-,TRBV11-2,TRBJ2-7,CASSLAGTGSYEQYF
-,TRBV5-1,TRBJ2-1,CASSLTGSSYNEQFF
-,TRBV5-1,TRBJ2-7,CASSRGAGVGDEQYF